This T cell receptor beta chain was obtained from a study of cytomegalovirus exposure and HLA in healthy donors (dated by TCRdb to the late 2010s). Looking at the study overall: According to an earlier analysis of 550 to 750 of the donors, about 179 million T cells yielded some 110 million unique TCR beta sequences and approximately 280 Gb of sequence data. Around 330 gigabases of sequencing data and tens of millions of unique TCR sequences made up an early release that covered under 750 HLA-typed donors. The genetic ancestry cluster associated with self-reported Caucasian donors included 70% to 85% of the 300 to 450 genotyped donors. The study was designed to test whether signatures of past pathogen exposure could be identified by cataloging public T cell receptors. The T cell repertoires of some 700 subjects were profiled by immunosequencing and related to cytomegalovirus serostatus. A separate validation cohort of roughly 120 different subjects was used in addition to the approximately 640-subject first cohort. To predict cytomegalovirus infection status, the study combined high-throughput TCR immunosequencing, statistical association of individual TCRs with disease status, and machine learning. In a later analysis, previously published TCR beta repertoires from 550 to 750 donors were re-analyzed and high-resolution HLA genotyping was added so that TCR occurrence patterns could be studied. Rather than using new phenotypic data, the later analysis identified candidate immune exposures from TCR beta sequences and from how often those sequences occurred across donors. To decide whether each TCR beta V gene segment behaved as functional or pseudogenic, an earlier analysis of several hundred of the donors relied on high-throughput TCR beta sequencing. Alongside the repertoire data, information on donor age, sex, ethnicity and CMV serostatus was compiled. Genome-wide SNP genotypes for about 65% of the roughly 700 donors were used in a later genetic analysis, which treated that subset as a discovery cohort. Every discovery cohort repertoire had been produced on one sequencing platform. HLA typing covered class I and class II loci at four-digit resolution. Typing coverage differed by locus: A, B, C, DRB1 and DQB1 were typed in roughly 620-630 donors, DQA1 in 522, DPA1 in 600 to 610, and DPB1 in about 450. Four to six DR-DQ haplotypes were handled as single units for association and clustering, since linkage in the cohort was strong. On average, roughly 250,000 unique TCR beta nucleotide sequences were sequenced per donor among about 400 genotyped donors of the cohort, with roughly 18% of those sequences being non-productive. Overall results and qualifications from the work: Assigning TCR associations to individual alleles was difficult when HLA alleles, especially DR and DQ, strongly co-occurred. According to a later genetic analysis, donors in an Asian-associated ancestry cluster had fewer N-insertions in productive TCRs than the approximately 670-donor mean. V-gene and J-gene trimming of TCR beta chains was associated with a missense DCLRE1C variant in a later genetic analysis, and the association was replicated in an independent cohort. The authors suggested that the approach could potentially be extended to other disease states and immunological phenotypes. According to a later analysis, most CMV-associated TCR beta chains appeared to be HLA-restricted, and the HLA associations seemed to be driven largely by CMV exposure. A few of the identified cytomegalovirus-associated TCR beta chains were confirmed in vitro to be specific for cytomegalovirus antigens. A further reported finding was that TCR beta sequences accurately predicted the HLA-A and HLA-B alleles for most subjects in the first cohort. Some IMGT-functional V segments, including TRBV6-2 and TRBV6-3, could not be distinguished by the 87-base-pair reads and were therefore excluded. The cohort was sequenced for TCR beta chains only, and without alpha or paired-chain data the features that could be detected were limited. CMV serostatus was the only immune exposure information available for the cohort. The classifier was reported to diagnose cytomegalovirus status with high specificity and sensitivity in both the original and validation cohorts. Because HLA typing was missing for some donors at each locus, association tests included only the typed subset. At a false discovery rate of 0.05, a later analysis linked under 20,000 TCR beta sequences to specific HLA alleles. Several of the top co-occurrence clusters appeared to be linked to parvovirus B19, influenza, CMV and Epstein-Barr virus, according to a later analysis. Some 15 rarely observed V segments, including chromosome 9 orphons, were excluded from the earlier analysis of almost 600 of the donors because counts were too low. Compared with equally common non-associated chains, HLA-associated TCR beta chains in a later analysis were more clonally expanded and had lower generation probabilities. Linkage disequilibrium might explain the correlated functional status among segregating V segments, but an unknown experimental factor could not be ruled out. A cluster of highly shared sequence variants was judged likely to be a technical artifact of the sequencing pipeline. In a later analysis, TCR association rates were found to vary across HLA loci, with the most associated TCRs seen for DRB1 alleles and the fewest for HLA-C alleles. While some public TCRs were present in many individuals, most TCR sequences turned up only very rarely across donors. In an earlier analysis of approximately 590 of the donors, most TCR beta V segments appeared in productive rearrangements about 87% or about 30% of the time, broadly matching IMGT annotations. In the study, around 160 TCR beta chains were listed as associated with cytomegalovirus. Roughly uniform sequencing depth across donors was assumed in presence/absence analyses, although this assumption may not hold.

Including the terminal cysteine and phenylalanine, the CDR3 comprises 16 residues. The read is trimmed to its CDR3 DNA, 48 bases read in frame from base 1. The trim is 1 base for V and 4 bases for J, with a gap of 13 bases between the germline ends. The germline V gene (reference sequence) yields LNHNV for CDR1 and YYDKDF for CDR2. The cohort consisted of 650 to 700 healthy bone marrow donors. At the time of sampling, every cohort member was nominally healthy, though immune exposures that went unrecorded were likely present. The donor tested CMV seronegative and was one of the 352 seronegative cohort members. A peripheral blood sample was collected from each donor, and TCR beta sequencing was performed on peripheral blood mononuclear cells. The Qiagen DNeasy Blood Extraction Kit was used to extract genomic DNA from the blood cell samples. The library was made by the immunoSEQ multiplex PCR assay. A mixture of 60 forward primers for TCR Vbeta segments and 13 reverse primers for TCR Jbeta segments was used in the multiplex PCR. Amplification of the CDR3 region of rearranged TCR beta genes was performed with a multiplex PCR assay on genomic DNA. Amplified TCR beta libraries were sequenced as 87-base-pair reads on the Illumina HiSeq System. In the source study's methods: A later analysis counted about 82 million unique TCR beta chains across the 650 to 700 repertoires, and some 11 million of these chains were shared by at least two donors. A nearest-neighbor algorithm error-corrected the raw reads and collapsed the reads into unique sequences, merging closely related sequences to remove PCR and sequencing errors. V, D and J gene segments were assigned by aligning CDR3 sequences to IMGT reference sequences. For a sequence to be retained, a match of at least six nucleotides to both a V gene segment and a J gene segment was required. A rearrangement was called productive if the CDR3 had no stop codons and remained in frame with V and J, and every other rearrangement was called non-productive. CDR3 was defined according to IMGT convention as the region running from the second conserved V-encoded cysteine to the conserved J-encoded phenylalanine. The earlier analysis of 587 of the donors excluded any sequence lacking an unambiguous match to a single V gene segment. An earlier analysis of a few hundred of the donors classified V segments as functional when productive rearrangements were above 56.7% and as segregating when the standard deviation between donors was above 5%. To diagnose cytomegalovirus status from the catalog of TCR beta chain sequences, a statistical classification framework was built. V and J gene assignment, in a later analysis, came from comparing TCR nucleotide sequences with IMGT/GENE-DB human TR gene sequences. The TCRdist pipeline was used in a later analysis to assign CDR3 sequences and most-parsimonious VDJ recombination scenarios. In a later analysis, every TCR beta chain was defined by the combination of its CDR3 amino acid sequence and its V-gene family, and reads without a unique V-gene family were dropped. In a later analysis, 450 to 600 highly shared, low-generation-probability nucleotide sequences were removed to address suspected cross-contamination and a sequencing artifact. A later analysis calculated a clonal expansion index for each public chain from normalized within-repertoire ranks of inferred template counts. In a later analysis, generation probabilities were computed with a VDJ recombination model fitted to out-of-frame rearrangements, and the resulting probabilities were checked against IGoR. In a later analysis, TCR-TCR, TCR-HLA and TCR-CMV co-occurrence was scored with hypergeometric tests, and a repertoire-size bias correction was applied to TCR pairs. A later analysis estimated false discovery rates by permuting HLA or CMV assignments 20 times. In a later analysis, co-occurring TCRs were grouped using DBSCAN, with TCRdist sequence similarity added in when clustering inside HLA-allele-positive subsets. Repertoires with fewer than 30,000 or more than 120,000 public chains were left out of co-occurrence clustering, as were about five repertoires with anomalous nucleotide sharing. TCRdb took over this immuneACCESS table, retaining in-frame rearrangements with V and J assigned. Such tables are incomplete; in checked studies, under half of the missing clones stem from an unresolved V gene, and the remainder is unexplained. The V and J calls and clone size are taken from that table; D and trimming were inferred from the DNA. The sample data list roughly 55,000 clones, and approximately 80% of these were observed just once. Around 2.6% of the sample comes from the top ten.

With respect to this clone: The target of this receptor is not known. No clone much larger than this one lies a single base away; base qualities are absent.

The origin of this receptor is a female donor in good health and CMV-seronegative. The receptor chain draws on TRBV15 and TRBJ1-4; the D gene assignment is ambiguous. The sample taken for sequencing was PBMCs. The DNA sequence follows: TGTGCCACCAGCAGAGTCAGTAGCTCCTTTAATGAAAAACTGTTTTTT. This sequence encodes CATSRVSSSFNEKLFF.